This entry lists 16 T cell receptor beta chains sequenced from one sample in a study of T cell responses to AZD1222 COVID-19 vaccine. Generated by immunoSEQ multiplex PCR, the TCRdb table keeps only in-frame clones and is missing some. The sample holds roughly 170,000 clones, 94% seen once. The material was peripheral blood, obtained 28 days after the second AZD1222 dose. The receptors originated from an adult who received the AZD1222 COVID-19 vaccine.

The V call is TRBV21-1, the J call TRBJ2-3; TRBD2, the table's D call, lacks a check against the DNA. TRBV21-1 is marked as a pseudogene. The CDR3 length is 18 residues. Written as DNA, the CDR3 is TGTGCCAGCAGCAGCGGGGGGCAGCCGCGCCGCGGCACAGATACGCAGTATTTT. The encoded protein is CASSSGGQPRRGTDTQYF.

The V and J genes are TRBV6-5 and TRBJ2-2; no clear D gene. The CDR3 sequence is 13 residues long. The germline V gene has CDR1 MNHEY and CDR2 SVGAGI. The V end was cut by 0 bases, the J end by 3 bases, with 2 bases between. The CDR3 reads CASSYSYTGELFF. The CDR3 DNA sequence: TGTGCCAGCAGTTACTCCTACACCGGGGAGCTGTTTTTT.

The chain combines TRBV2 with TRBJ1-6; D gene uncertain. There are 18 residues in the CDR3. V lost 7 bases to trimming and J lost 0 bases, with 19 bases between them. Per germline, CDR1 SNHLY and CDR2 FYNNEI. CDR3 protein: CASTNEVRRISYNSPLHF. The CDR3 nucleotides are TGTGCCAGCACCAACGAGGTCCGCAGGATCTCCTATAATTCACCCCTCCACTTT.

This chain links TRBV19 with TRBJ1-1; no definite D call. The CDR3 has 16 amino acids. The V gene lost 1 base and the J gene lost 1 base, with 13 bases spanning the gap. CDR1 is LNHDA and CDR2 is SQIVND in the germline V gene (reference sequence). CDR3 coding DNA: TGTGCCAGTAGTATAGGGTTCGCTGAGGGGAACACTGAAGCTTTCTTT. Translation gives CASSIGFAEGNTEAFF.

The chain recombines TRBV5-4 with TRBJ1-1; D not certain. V was cut by 4 bases and J by 5 bases, with 12 bases left in between. This CDR3 has 13 amino acids. Germline V lookup: CDR1 SGHNT, CDR2 YYREEE (reference sequence). The chain's CDR3 is CASSLNHNTEAFF. The CDR3 bases are TGTGCCAGCAGCCTAAACCACAATACTGAAGCTTTCTTT.

The table lists this clone with a count of one. The chain uses TRBV7-9 and TRBJ2-6; no reliable D call. The V gene's germline CDR1 is SEHNR and CDR2 FQNEAQ (reference sequence). CDR3 length equals 18 residues. V lost 7 bases, J lost 0 bases, and 19 bases lay in between. The CDR3 loop reads CASNPTRGEGSGANVLTF. The CDR3 nucleotides are TGTGCCAGCAACCCCACCCGTGGGGAAGGCTCTGGGGCCAACGTCCTGACTTTC.

The rearrangement links TRBV28 to TRBJ2-3; D unclear. This CDR3 comprises 16 residues. Germline V gene data show CDR1 as MDHEN and CDR2 as SYDVKM. V shed 0 bases and J shed 1 base, with 11 bases lying between them. The CDR3 sequence: CASSLWGSVGTDTQYF. CDR3 DNA sequence: TGTGCCAGCAGTTTATGGGGCTCCGTGGGCACAGATACGCAGTATTTT.

The table lists this clone with a count of one. The chain recombines TRBV6-5 with TRBJ1-1, with a possible D match to TRBD1 (5 bases). Trimming shortened V by 6 bases and J by 0 bases, and 14 bases separated the two germline ends. The length of the CDR3 is 15 residues. The V gene's germline CDR1 is MNHEY and CDR2 SVGAGI. The CDR3 region is CASSRTGTMNTEAFF. CDR3 DNA sequence: TGTGCCAGCAGCCGCACCGGGACGATGAACACTGAAGCTTTCTTT.

This chain links TRBV3-1 (or the pseudogene TRBV3-2) with TRBJ1-3; D call uncertain. Germline V lookup: CDR1 LGHDT, CDR2 YNNKEL (reference sequence). The CDR3 spans 14 residues. The V end lost 3 bases, the J end lost 0 bases, and 6 bases lay between the germline ends. The DNA for the CDR3 is TGTGCCAGCAGCCAGGACGCCTCTGGAAACACCATATATTTT. It codes for CASSQDASGNTIYF.

The gene calls are TRBV29-1 and TRBJ2-1; D perhaps matches TRBD2 (5 bases). Trimming left V 3 bases short and J 0 bases short, with 12 bases between. The CDR3 spans 15 residues. Per the germline V gene, CDR1 is SQVTM and CDR2 is ANQGSEA. CDR3 sequence: CSVDSAFSSYNEQFF. CDR3 DNA: TGCAGCGTTGATAGCGCCTTTAGCTCCTACAATGAGCAGTTCTTC.

This clone was seen only once. This sequence joins TRBV9 and TRBJ1-1, with D hard to call. The CDR3 contains 14 residues. Germline loops: CDR1 SGDLS, CDR2 YYNGEE. V dropped 0 bases and J dropped 3 bases, with 9 bases sitting between them. The CDR3 spells CASSVGWEDTEAFF. CDR3 nucleotide sequence: TGTGCCAGCAGCGTAGGGTGGGAGGACACTGAAGCTTTCTTT.

The chain joins TRBV2 to TRBJ2-4; D call uncertain. Trimming removed 7 bases at V and 8 bases at J, with 18 bases between. Germline V gene sequence: CDR1 SNHLY, CDR2 FYNNEI. CDR3 length equals 14 residues. The CDR3 coding sequence is TGTGCCAGCAAACTCCCCCCCTCAAGGGACATTCAGTACTTC. Translated: CASKLPPSRDIQYF.

The gene calls are TRBV11-3 and TRBJ1-3; D is possibly TRBD1 (6 bases). Germline V gene data show CDR1 as SGHNT and CDR2 as YENEEA. Trimming cost V 5 bases and J 0 bases, with 17 bases left between them. The CDR3 runs 17 residues. CDR3 residues: CASSPIYRASSGNTIYF. The CDR3 nucleotides are TGTGCCAGCAGCCCGATTTACAGGGCTAGCTCTGGAAACACCATATATTTT.

The gene calls are TRBV6-6 and TRBJ2-6; TRBD1 or TRBD2 may be the D gene (6 bases each). The germline V and J ends were trimmed by 0 bases and 4 bases, with 10 bases remaining between them. Germline loops: CDR1 MNHNY, CDR2 SVGAGI (reference sequence). The CDR3 loop spans 16 amino acids. CDR3 loop: CASSYSSGAGANVLTF. Written as DNA, the CDR3 is TGTGCCAGCAGTTACTCGTCGGGGGCCGGGGCCAACGTCCTGACTTTC.

The chain employs TRBV28 and TRBJ1-1; 9 nucleotides agree with TRBD1. V was clipped by 4 bases and J by 5 bases; unmatched bases: 8. The CDR3 spans 15 residues. CDR1 is MDHEN, CDR2 SYDVKM, per germline. The CDR3 coding sequence is TGTGCCAGCAGTTCGCCGGGACAGGGATTGACTGAAGCTTTCTTT. Amino acid sequence: CASSSPGQGLTEAFF.

This chain uses TRBV11-2 with TRBJ1-1; D unresolved. The germline V and J ends were trimmed by 5 bases and 11 bases, with 12 bases remaining between them. The CDR3 consists of 11 residues. Germline values: CDR1 SGHAT, CDR2 FQNNGV. CDR3 DNA sequence: TGTGCCAGCAGCCAAGACGTGTGGGCTTTCTTT. This translates into CASSQDVWAFF.